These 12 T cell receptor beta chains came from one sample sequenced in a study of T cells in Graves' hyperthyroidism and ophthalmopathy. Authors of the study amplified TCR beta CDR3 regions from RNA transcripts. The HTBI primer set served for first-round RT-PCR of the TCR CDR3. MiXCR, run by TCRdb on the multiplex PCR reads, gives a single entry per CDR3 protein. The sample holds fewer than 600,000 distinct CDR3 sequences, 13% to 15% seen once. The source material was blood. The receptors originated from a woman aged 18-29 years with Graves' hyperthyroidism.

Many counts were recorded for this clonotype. The CDR3 DNA follows: TGTGCCAGCAGTTTGTCCCAAGCAGACATTCAGTACTTC. Translated: CASSLSQADIQYF. The rearrangement joins TRBV7-9 to TRBJ2-4; D is ambiguous. The germline gives CDR1 SEHNR, CDR2 FQNEAQ (reference sequence). Trimming pared 6 bases from V and 8 bases from J, leaving 14 bases between. This CDR3 is built from 13 residues.

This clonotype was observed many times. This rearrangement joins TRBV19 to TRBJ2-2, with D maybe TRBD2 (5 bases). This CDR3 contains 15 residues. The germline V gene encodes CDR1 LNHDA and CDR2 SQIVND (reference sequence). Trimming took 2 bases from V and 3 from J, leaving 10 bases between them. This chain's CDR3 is CASSINPGYTGELFF. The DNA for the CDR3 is TGTGCCAGTAGTATAAATCCGGGGTACACCGGGGAGCTGTTTTTT.

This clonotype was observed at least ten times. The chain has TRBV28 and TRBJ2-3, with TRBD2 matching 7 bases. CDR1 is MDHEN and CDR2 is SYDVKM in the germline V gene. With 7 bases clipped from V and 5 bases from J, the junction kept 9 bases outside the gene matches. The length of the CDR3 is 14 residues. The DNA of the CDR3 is TGTGCCAGCACCCTATGGGGGGGACGAGATACGCAGTATTTT. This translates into CASTLWGGRDTQYF.

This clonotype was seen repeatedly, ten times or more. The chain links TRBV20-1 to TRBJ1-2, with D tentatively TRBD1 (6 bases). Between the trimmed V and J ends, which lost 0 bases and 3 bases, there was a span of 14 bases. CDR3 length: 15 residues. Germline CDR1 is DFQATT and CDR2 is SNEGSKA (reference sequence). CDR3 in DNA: TGCAGTGCTAGAGATCCGGACAGAGTTGACTATGGCTACACCTTC. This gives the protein CSARDPDRVDYGYTF.

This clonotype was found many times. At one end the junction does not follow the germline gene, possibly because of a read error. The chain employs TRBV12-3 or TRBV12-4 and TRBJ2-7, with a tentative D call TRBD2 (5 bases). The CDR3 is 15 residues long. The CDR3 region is CATSGVGVTSYEQYF. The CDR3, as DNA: TGTGCCACCAGTGGTGTGGGAGTTACATCCTACGAGCAGTACTTC.

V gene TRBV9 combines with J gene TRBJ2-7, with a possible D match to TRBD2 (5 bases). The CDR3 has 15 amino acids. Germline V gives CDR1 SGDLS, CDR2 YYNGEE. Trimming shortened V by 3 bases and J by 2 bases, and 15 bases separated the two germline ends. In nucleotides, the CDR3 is TGTGCCAGCAGCGAGGGATCGGGATTCACCTACGAGCAGTACTTC. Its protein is CASSEGSGFTYEQYF.

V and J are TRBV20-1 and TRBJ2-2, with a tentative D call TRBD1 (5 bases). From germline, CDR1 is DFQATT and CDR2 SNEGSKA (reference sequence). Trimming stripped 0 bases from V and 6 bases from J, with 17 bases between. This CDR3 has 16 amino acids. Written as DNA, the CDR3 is TGCAGTGCTAGAGATCTAGGGCAGGGAACCGCCGGGGAGCTGTTTTTT. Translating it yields CSARDLGQGTAGELFF.

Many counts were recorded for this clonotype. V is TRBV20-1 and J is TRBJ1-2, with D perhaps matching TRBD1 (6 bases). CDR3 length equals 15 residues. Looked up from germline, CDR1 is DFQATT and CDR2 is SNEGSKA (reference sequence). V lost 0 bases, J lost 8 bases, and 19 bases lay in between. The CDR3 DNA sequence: TGCAGTGCTAGAGACATTACAGGGATTCGGCGCGGCTACACCTTC. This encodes CSARDITGIRRGYTF.

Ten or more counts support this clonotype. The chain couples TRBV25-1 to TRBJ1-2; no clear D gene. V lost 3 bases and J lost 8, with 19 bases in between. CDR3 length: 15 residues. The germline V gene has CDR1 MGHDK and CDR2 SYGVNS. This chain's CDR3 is CASSDSQLGLYGYTF. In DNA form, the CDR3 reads TGTGCCAGCAGTGATAGTCAGCTAGGACTATACGGCTACACCTTC.

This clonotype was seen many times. CDR3 nucleotide sequence: TGCAGTGCGCAACCACTAGCGGGTGGCACCGGGGAGCTGTTTTTT. This translates into CSAQPLAGGTGELFF. The chain has TRBV20-1 and TRBJ2-2; the match to TRBD2 covers 9 bases. V gave up 6 bases and J gave up 4 bases; unmatched junction bases: 9. This CDR3 region has 15 residues. Germline loops: CDR1 DFQATT, CDR2 SNEGSKA (reference sequence).

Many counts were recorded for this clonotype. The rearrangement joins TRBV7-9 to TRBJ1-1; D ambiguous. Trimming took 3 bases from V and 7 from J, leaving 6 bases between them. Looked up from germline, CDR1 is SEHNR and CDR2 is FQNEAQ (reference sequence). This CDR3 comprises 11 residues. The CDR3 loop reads CASSFTREAFF. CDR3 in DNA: TGTGCCAGCAGCTTCACACGTGAAGCTTTCTTT. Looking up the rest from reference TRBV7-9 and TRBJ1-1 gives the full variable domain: DTGVSQNPRHKITKRGQNVTFRCDPISEHNRLYWYRQTLGQGPEFLTYFQNEAQLEKSRLLSDRFSAERPKGSFSTLEIQRTEQGDSAMYLCASSFTREAFFGQGTRLTVV.

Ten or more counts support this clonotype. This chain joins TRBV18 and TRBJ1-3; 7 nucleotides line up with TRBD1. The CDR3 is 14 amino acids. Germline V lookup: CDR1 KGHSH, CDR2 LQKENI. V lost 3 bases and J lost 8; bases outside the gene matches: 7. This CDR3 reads CASSPKGARDTIYF. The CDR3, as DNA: TGTGCCAGCTCACCCAAGGGGGCCCGTGACACCATATATTTT.